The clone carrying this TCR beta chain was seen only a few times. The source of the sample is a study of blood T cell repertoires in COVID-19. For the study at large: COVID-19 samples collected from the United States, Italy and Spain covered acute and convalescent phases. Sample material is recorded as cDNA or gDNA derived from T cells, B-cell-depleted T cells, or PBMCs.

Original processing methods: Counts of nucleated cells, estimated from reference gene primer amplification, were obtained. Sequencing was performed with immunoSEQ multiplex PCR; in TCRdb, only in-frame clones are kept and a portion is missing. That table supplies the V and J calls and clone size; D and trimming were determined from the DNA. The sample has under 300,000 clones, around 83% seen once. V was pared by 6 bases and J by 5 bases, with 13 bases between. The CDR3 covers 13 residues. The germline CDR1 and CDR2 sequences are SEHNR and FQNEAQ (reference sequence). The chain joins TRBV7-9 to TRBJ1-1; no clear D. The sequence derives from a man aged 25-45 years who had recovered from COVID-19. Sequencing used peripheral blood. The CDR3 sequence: CASRHAEGTEAFF. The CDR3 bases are TGTGCCAGCAGGCACGCGGAGGGAACTGAAGCTTTCTTT.